This record looks at one T cell receptor (beta chain) sequence and its context. Its target is unknown. The CDR3 has 14 residues. Germline CDR1 SGHDN, CDR2 FVKESK. This specimen comes from a study of cytomegalovirus exposure and HLA in healthy donors. General study results and limits: Associated with cytomegalovirus, according to the listing, were some 180 TCR beta chains. Highly shared sequence variants in one cluster were likely a sequencing artifact.

Use of 60 Vbeta and 13 Jbeta primers characterized the PCR. Produced via immunoSEQ multiplex PCR; TCRdb's table is partial and in-frame only. The sample includes about 280,000 clones, about 87% of them seen just once. The material sequenced was PBMCs. The clonotype originates from a woman younger than 30 in good health and CMV-seronegative. J is TRBJ2-5 and V is TRBV14; possible D gene TRBD2, 6 bases. The J call may be in error: the DNA end matches TRBJ2-7 better. The CDR3 nucleotides read TGTGCCAGCAGCCAAGTGAAGAAGCGGGACGAGCAGTACTTC. It yields the protein CASSQVKKRDEQYF.